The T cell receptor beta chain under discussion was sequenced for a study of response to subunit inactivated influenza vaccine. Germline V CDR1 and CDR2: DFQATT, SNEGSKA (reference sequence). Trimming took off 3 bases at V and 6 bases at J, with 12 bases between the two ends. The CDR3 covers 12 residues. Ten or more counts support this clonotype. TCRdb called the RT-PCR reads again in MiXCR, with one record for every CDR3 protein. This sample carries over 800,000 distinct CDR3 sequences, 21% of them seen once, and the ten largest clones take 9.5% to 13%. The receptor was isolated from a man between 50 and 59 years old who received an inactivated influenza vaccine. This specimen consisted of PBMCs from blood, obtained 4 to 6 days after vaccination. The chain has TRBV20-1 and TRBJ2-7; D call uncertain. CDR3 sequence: CSASPRSAEQYF. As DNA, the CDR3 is TGCAGTGCTAGTCCACGATCCGCCGAGCAGTACTTC.